These 32 T cell receptor beta chains were sequenced from one sample in a study of blood T cell repertoires in COVID-19. TCRdb's table, derived via immunoSEQ multiplex PCR, lists solely in-frame clones and lacks some. Of almost 400,000 clones listed, roughly 86% were seen once; the top ten hold roughly 2.1%. Material for sequencing was peripheral blood. All receptors derive from an older woman with COVID-19, enrolled during active disease.

In its sample, this clone was seen a few times. CDR3 coding DNA: TGCGCCAGCAGCCGGACGCAGGGTGCAGCTTTCTTT. Its protein is CASSRTQGAAFF. The chain combines TRBV5-1 with TRBJ1-1, with D possibly TRBD1 on 5 matching bases. Germline V CDR1 and CDR2: SGHRS, YFSETQ. The CDR3 runs to 12 residues. Trimming took 4 bases from V and 10 from J, leaving 14 bases between them.

This sequence joins TRBV15 and TRBJ1-3; D is unclear. The CDR3 covers 15 residues. The germline V gene encodes CDR1 LNHNV and CDR2 YYDKDF (reference sequence). V was clipped by 1 base and J by 3 bases, with 10 bases between them. CDR3 loop: CATSRVDTDGNTIYF. As DNA, the CDR3 is TGTGCCACCAGCAGAGTCGACACAGATGGAAACACCATATATTTT.

The chain joins TRBV5-1 to TRBJ1-5; unclear D gene. The CDR3 extends over 15 amino acids. Germline assignment: CDR1 SGHRS and CDR2 YFSETQ. V was pared by 4 bases and J by 6 bases, with 17 bases between. The CDR3 nucleotides read TGCGCCAGCAGCCCATGGACGGGGTCCGGTCAGCCCCAGCATTTT. This encodes CASSPWTGSGQPQHF.

This clone was picked up one time. V usage is TRBV27 and J usage is TRBJ2-7; D is unclear. In germline, CDR1 is MNHEY, CDR2 SMNVEV (reference sequence). This CDR3 contains 13 residues. V was clipped by 5 bases and J by 2 bases, with 10 bases between them. CDR3 DNA: TGTGCCAGCAGTCCCTTGGCCGCCTACGAGCAGTACTTC. Its translation is CASSPLAAYEQYF.

The rearrangement uses TRBV3-1 (or the pseudogene TRBV3-2) and TRBJ2-7; 9 positions agree with TRBD1. V dropped 2 bases and J dropped 6; count of bases not matched to a gene: 5. Germline loops: CDR1 LGHDT, CDR2 YNNKEL (reference sequence). This CDR3 has 14 amino acids. The CDR3 nucleotides are TGTGCCAGCAGCCAACGGGACAGGGTTTCCGAGCAGTACTTC. Its protein is CASSQRDRVSEQYF.

This CDR3 is CAWRRQENTEAFF. In nucleotides, the CDR3 is TGTGCCTGGAGACGACAGGAGAACACTGAAGCTTTCTTT. The chain carries TRBV30 and TRBJ1-1; possible D gene TRBD1, 6 bases. Trimming removed 3 bases from V and 1 base from J, with 9 bases in between. CDR1 is GTSNPN, CDR2 SVGIG, per germline (reference sequence). The length of the CDR3 is 13 residues.

This sequence joins TRBV28 and TRBJ1-2; 7 nucleotides align to TRBD1. Germline V CDR1 and CDR2: MDHEN, SYDVKM. The junction had 9 bases not matched to a gene; V was cut back by 3 bases and J by 5 bases. The CDR3 contains 15 residues. The CDR3 loop reads CASSLPRDRVYGYTF. The CDR3 DNA sequence: TGTGCCAGCAGTTTGCCCCGGGACAGAGTTTATGGCTACACCTTC.

This clone has a single count. The V gene is TRBV9, the J gene TRBJ2-5; 10 bases line up with TRBD2. Germline CDR1 reads SGDLS; CDR2 reads YYNGEE. Trimming removed 2 bases from V and 2 bases from J; junction bases left unmatched: 0. The CDR3 contains 14 residues. CDR3: CASSVTSGQETQYF. CDR3 sequence (DNA): TGTGCCAGCAGCGTGACTAGCGGGCAAGAGACCCAGTACTTC.

This clone appeared a few times. The rearrangement links TRBV5-1 to TRBJ2-1; 11 positions match TRBD2. V shed 6 bases and J 6 bases; nucleotides not matched to a gene: 5. The CDR3 contains 14 residues. CDR1 and CDR2 from the germline V gene are SGHRS and YFSETQ. The CDR3: CASNSGGAVNEQFF. The CDR3 DNA is TGCGCCAGCAATAGCGGGGGGGCGGTCAATGAGCAGTTCTTC.

The J gene is TRBJ2-5, the V gene TRBV11-2; 9 nucleotides match TRBD2. This CDR3 region has 12 residues. The V gene end was trimmed by 9 bases and the J gene end by 5 bases; junction bases not matched to a gene: 4. CDR1 and CDR2 from the germline V gene are SGHAT and FQNNGV. The CDR3 nucleotides read TGTGCCAGTCGGACTAGCGTGGAGACCCAGTACTTC. Protein sequence: CASRTSVETQYF.

The chain employs TRBV11-2 and TRBJ2-1; 10 bases agree with TRBD2. CDR1 and CDR2 from the germline V gene are SGHAT and FQNNGV. The CDR3 covers 15 residues. Trimming took 4 bases from V and 8 from J; bases not matched to a gene: 8. For the CDR3, the DNA is TGTGCCAGCAGCTCCCAGCGGGGGGGCACCGATGAGCAGTTCTTC. As protein: CASSSQRGGTDEQFF.

This chain joins TRBV3-1 (or the pseudogene TRBV3-2) and TRBJ2-3, with D unresolved. The CDR3 spans 15 residues. CDR1 is LGHDT and CDR2 is YNNKEL in the germline V gene (reference sequence). V shed 1 base and J shed 0 bases, with 8 bases lying between them. CDR3 nucleotide sequence: TGTGCCAGCAGCCAAGGAGGTGACAGCACAGATACGCAGTATTTT. It codes for CASSQGGDSTDTQYF.

This chain links TRBV6-5 with TRBJ1-5; the D gene is possibly TRBD1 (5 bases). Germline CDR1 and CDR2: MNHEY and SVGAGI. The CDR3 runs 14 residues. V gave up 2 bases and J gave up 6 bases, with 11 bases separating them. The CDR3 region has the DNA TGTGCCAGCAGTTACGCAGGGATGGGTCAGCCCCAGCATTTT. Translating gives CASSYAGMGQPQHF.

This CDR3 reads CASSSTGPNQPQHF. In nucleotides, the CDR3 is TGTGCCAGCAGCTCAACAGGGCCCAATCAGCCCCAGCATTTT. V gene TRBV7-9 combines with J gene TRBJ1-5; tentatively, D is TRBD1 (6 bases). The germline V and J ends were trimmed by 4 bases and 3 bases, with 10 bases remaining between them. The CDR3 is 14 amino acids. Germline V gene data show CDR1 as SEHNR and CDR2 as FQNEAQ (reference sequence). Together with reference TRBV7-9 and TRBJ1-5, the CDR3 gives the full variable domain: DTGVSQNPRHKITKRGQNVTFRCDPISEHNRLYWYRQTLGQGPEFLTYFQNEAQLEKSRLLSDRFSAERPKGSFSTLEIQRTEQGDSAMYLCASSSTGPNQPQHFGDGTRLSIL.

The chain uses TRBV29-1 and TRBJ1-2; D might be TRBD1 (6 bases). The CDR3 loop spans 14 amino acids. Trimming took 6 bases from V and 1 from J, leaving 15 bases between them. CDR1 is SQVTM, CDR2 ANQGSEA, per germline. This chain's CDR3 is CSVEYRDLNYGYTF. CDR3 bases: TGCAGCGTGGAATACAGGGACCTTAACTATGGCTACACCTTC. Supplemented by reference TRBV29-1 and TRBJ1-2, the full variable domain reads SAVISQKPSRDICQRGTSLTIQCQVDSQVTMMFWYRQQPGQSLTLIATANQGSEATYESGFVIDKFPISRPNLTFSTLTVSNMSPEDSSIYLCSVEYRDLNYGYTFGSGTRLTVV.

This chain links TRBV19 with TRBJ1-3; TRBD1 matches at 7 bases. Per the germline V gene, CDR1 is LNHDA and CDR2 is SQIVND (reference sequence). CDR3 length: 16 amino acids. Trimming removed 5 bases from V and 0 bases from J; junction bases left unmatched: 7. As DNA, the CDR3 is TGTGCCAGTAGTCTTCGGGACAGCGACTCTGGAAACACCATATATTTT. It specifies CASSLRDSDSGNTIYF.

The rearrangement uses TRBV2 and TRBJ2-5, with 7 bases identical to TRBD1. Germline V gene sequence: CDR1 SNHLY, CDR2 FYNNEI. V shed 8 bases, J shed 2 bases, and the junction held 5 bases outside the gene matches. The CDR3 runs to 13 residues. The CDR3 reads CASAGTEQETQYF. CDR3 coding DNA: TGTGCCAGCGCAGGGACAGAACAAGAGACCCAGTACTTC.

The rearrangement links TRBV5-8 to TRBJ2-7; D perhaps matches TRBD2 (6 bases). CDR1 and CDR2 (germline): SGHTS, YDEGEE. The ends were cut back, 4 bases at V and 4 bases at J, with 24 bases in the middle. The CDR3 is 17 residues long. The CDR3 DNA reads as TGTGCCAGCAGCGTAACCCGTCGGGGGACCTTTTCTTACGAGCAGTACTTC. This sequence encodes CASSVTRRGTFSYEQYF.

This chain uses TRBV19 with TRBJ1-1; the D is unclear. Germline V CDR1 and CDR2: LNHDA, SQIVND (reference sequence). Trimming took off 4 bases at V and 8 bases at J, with 23 bases between the two ends. The CDR3 is 16 amino acids. CDR3 sequence reads: CASSTLAVFAGREAFF. The CDR3 bases are TGTGCCAGTAGTACCCTCGCCGTCTTCGCCGGTCGGGAAGCTTTCTTT.

V usage is TRBV6-1 and J usage is TRBJ1-2; no definite D call. This CDR3 region has 15 residues. CDR1 is MNHNS, CDR2 SASEGT, per germline. V lost 2 bases and J 4 bases, leaving 14 bases between the germline ends. The CDR3 sequence: CASSEQLVSSYGYTF. The CDR3 DNA is TGTGCCAGCAGTGAACAGCTAGTATCGAGCTATGGCTACACCTTC.

This chain uses TRBV5-6 with TRBJ1-2; maybe TRBD1 (6 bases). V was trimmed by 3 bases and J by 4 bases, leaving 22 bases between them. The CDR3 sequence is 17 residues long. Germline lookup yields CDR1 SGHDT and CDR2 YYEEEE. The CDR3 nucleotides read TGTGCCAGCAGCTCTTACGGGGGGCGGGAATTTGGCTATGGCTACACCTTC. Its translation: CASSSYGGREFGYGYTF. Using reference TRBV5-6 and TRBJ1-2 for the parts outside the CDR3, the full variable domain is DAGVTQSPTHLIKTRGQQVTLRCSPKSGHDTVSWYQQALGQGPQFIFQYYEEEERQRGNFPDRFSGHQFPNYSSELNVNALLLGDSALYLCASSSYGGREFGYGYTFGSGTRLTVV.

This clone was recorded only once. CDR3 coding DNA: TGTGCCAGCAGTGACGAGACAGGGCCATACAATGAGCAGTTCTTC. Protein product: CASSDETGPYNEQFF. V usage is TRBV2 and J usage is TRBJ2-1, with 7 positions matching TRBD1. This CDR3 has 15 amino acids. The germline gives CDR1 SNHLY, CDR2 FYNNEI. V was clipped by 3 bases and J by 4 bases; unmatched bases: 6.

The CDR3 loop reads CASSEKSGNQETQYF. The CDR3 DNA sequence: TGTGCCAGCAGTGAAAAAAGCGGGAACCAAGAGACCCAGTACTTC. The rearrangement joins TRBV2 to TRBJ2-5, with TRBD2 matching 7 bases. J gave up 0 bases and V 2 bases, and 3 bases lay outside the gene matches. Germline V gene sequence: CDR1 SNHLY, CDR2 FYNNEI. The CDR3 length is 15 residues.

A word on this clone: At one end, the junction sequence differs from germline, possibly due to a read error. The gene calls are TRBV5-8 and TRBJ1-2; 7 bases match TRBD1. The length of the CDR3 is 14 residues. The V gene's germline CDR1 is SGHTS and CDR2 YDEGEE. The CDR3 DNA sequence: TGTGCCAGCAGATTGGGGAACAGGGGTTCTGGCTACACCTTC. Residues: CASRLGNRGSGYTF.

V gene TRBV27 combines with J gene TRBJ2-7; D call uncertain. V was pared by 6 bases and J by 0 bases, with 15 bases between. Germline CDR1 reads MNHEY; CDR2 reads SMNVEV (reference sequence). The CDR3 sequence is 15 residues long. This CDR3 is CASRALAISSYEQYF. The CDR3 DNA follows: TGTGCCAGCAGGGCCTTAGCTATCAGCTCCTACGAGCAGTACTTC.

CDR3 nucleotide sequence: TGTGCCAGCTATCAACAGGGCTACAATGAGCAGTTCTTC. Its protein is CASYQQGYNEQFF. The chain employs TRBV6-5 and TRBJ2-1, with TRBD1 as a possible D gene (6 bases). The germline V and J ends were trimmed by 8 bases and 3 bases, with 11 bases remaining between them. The germline CDR1 and CDR2 sequences are MNHEY and SVGAGI. The CDR3 is 13 amino acids.

The rearrangement joins TRBV7-9 to TRBJ1-2; D might be TRBD1 (6 bases). Germline V gene lookup returns CDR1 SEHNR and CDR2 FQNEAQ (reference sequence). This CDR3 region has 14 residues. V lost 5 bases, J lost 0 bases, and 10 bases lay in between. In DNA, the CDR3 is TGTGCCAGCAGCCTCCAGGGGTCTAACTATGGCTACACCTTC. Translated, it gives CASSLQGSNYGYTF. The whole variable domain, remainder taken from reference TRBV7-9 and TRBJ1-2, is DTGVSQNPRHKITKRGQNVTFRCDPISEHNRLYWYRQTLGQGPEFLTYFQNEAQLEKSRLLSDRFSAERPKGSFSTLEIQRTEQGDSAMYLCASSLQGSNYGYTFGSGTRLTVV.

There are a few counts of this clone. The chain employs TRBV7-9 and TRBJ2-5, with D possibly TRBD2 on 6 matching bases. Germline V gene sequence: CDR1 SEHNR, CDR2 FQNEAQ (reference sequence). This CDR3 is built from 13 residues. The V end was cut by 5 bases, the J end by 5 bases, with 12 bases between. The CDR3 spells CASSPRTIETQYF. In nucleotides, the CDR3 is TGTGCCAGCAGCCCCAGGACTATCGAGACCCAGTACTTC.

The table lists this clone with a count of one. This rearrangement joins TRBV5-1 to TRBJ1-2, with D unresolved. CDR1 SGHRS and CDR2 YFSETQ come from the germline V gene. The length of the CDR3 is 14 residues. With 4 bases removed from V and 4 bases from J, the gap between germline ends came to 14 bases. The CDR3 protein is CASSPLLSGYGYTF. CDR3 coding DNA: TGCGCCAGCAGCCCGTTACTCTCAGGCTATGGCTACACCTTC. The entire variable domain, with the rest obtained from reference TRBV5-1 and TRBJ1-2, is as follows: KAGVTQTPRYLIKTRGQQVTLSCSPISGHRSVSWYQQTPGQGLQFLFEYFSETQRNKGNFPGRFSGRQFSNSRSEMNVSTLELGDSALYLCASSPLLSGYGYTFGSGTRLTVV.

This chain uses TRBV6-5 with TRBJ1-1; D not certain. This CDR3 has 13 residues. CDR1 is MNHEY, CDR2 SVGAGI, per germline. Trimming pared 8 bases from V and 3 bases from J, leaving 13 bases between. The CDR3 nucleotides are TGTGCCAGCTCTCTTATGAGGGACACTGAAGCTTTCTTT. It translates to CASSLMRDTEAFF.

This clone was recorded once. The chain combines TRBV6-5 with TRBJ2-1; the D is unclear. Trimming removed 8 bases at V and 3 bases at J, with 5 bases between. The germline CDR1 and CDR2 sequences are MNHEY and SVGAGI. The CDR3 is 11 amino acids. CDR3 loop: CASSFYNEQFF. DNA of the CDR3: TGTGCCAGCTCCTTCTACAATGAGCAGTTCTTC.

This chain links TRBV7-2 with TRBJ2-7, with 10 positions matching TRBD1. In germline, CDR1 is SGHTA, CDR2 FQGNSA. This CDR3 has 14 residues. The CDR3 sequence: CGCALTGGNYEQYF. The DNA of the CDR3 is TGTGGCTGCGCTTTGACAGGGGGCAACTACGAGCAGTACTTC.